Detailed here is one TCR beta chain. Antigen: not known. TCRdb reprocessed the 5' RACE reads via MiXCR and lists one record per CDR3 protein. The repertoire holds hundreds of thousands of distinct CDR3 sequences, with more than 15% as singletons. This record belongs to a study of T-cell memory formation after mild COVID-19. There are 17 residues in the CDR3. Germline V gene lookup returns CDR1 LNHNV and CDR2 YYDKDF (reference sequence). V was clipped by 0 bases and J by 8 bases, with 19 bases between them. Overall study findings and caveats: The appearance of some responding clones in pre-infection memory suggested that cross-reactive memory joined.

This receptor was taken from an adult woman who had mild COVID-19 (a few samples of this study predate the infection). Cell type and time point are not known. V usage is TRBV15 and J usage is TRBJ1-4, with a tentative D call TRBD1 (5 bases). The sequencing sample was made of PBMCs or a T cell subset sorted from them (not recorded which). The CDR3 coding sequence is TGTGCCACCAGCAGAGATCAGGGCCCGGCCCGGGGAGAAAAACTGTTTTTT. It encodes CATSRDQGPARGEKLFF.